A single sample gave rise to the 28 T cell receptor beta chains below, sequenced in a study of blood T cells in healthy people across ages. Primers used in a second PCR of roughly 6 to 12 cycles were a sample-barcoded 5' primer and a J-beta primer mix. One entry per CDR3 protein, called by TCRdb with MiXCR from the 5' RACE reads. Of hundreds of thousands of distinct CDR3 sequences listed, around 52% are singletons. What was sequenced was blood. The source of these receptors is a woman older than 75 in good health.

The genes are TRBV29-1 and TRBJ1-2; 8 bases align to TRBD1. V lost 3 bases to trimming and J lost 10 bases; unmatched junction nucleotides: 10. The CDR3 totals 13 residues. The germline CDR1 and CDR2 sequences are SQVTM and ANQGSEA. CDR3 residues: CSVDAQGVSLYTF. DNA for the CDR3: TGCAGCGTTGACGCACAGGGGGTCTCCCTCTACACCTTC.

The rearrangement links TRBV4-3 to TRBJ2-5, with 7 nucleotides matching TRBD1. Germline values: CDR1 LGHNA, CDR2 YSLEER. Trimming took 4 bases from V and 0 from J; bases not matched to a gene: 5. This CDR3 contains 15 residues. The CDR3 sequence is CASSPRQGDQETQYF. For the CDR3, the DNA is TGCGCCAGCAGCCCCCGTCAGGGGGACCAAGAGACCCAGTACTTC.

This clonotype has a handful of counts. This sequence joins TRBV9 and TRBJ2-2; no definite D call. Trimming pared 0 bases from V and 2 bases from J, leaving 8 bases between. CDR1 and CDR2 from the germline V gene are SGDLS and YYNGEE. The CDR3 is 15 amino acids. The CDR3 DNA follows: TGTGCCAGCAGCGTAGGAAACAGCAACACCGGGGAGCTGTTTTTT. Protein sequence: CASSVGNSNTGELFF.

This clonotype was recorded many times. The V call is TRBV7-9, the J call TRBJ2-7, with D possibly called TRBD1 or TRBD2 (6 bases each). The ends were cut back, 2 bases at V and 7 bases at J, with 15 bases in the middle. Germline V lookup: CDR1 SEHNR, CDR2 FQNEAQ (reference sequence). This CDR3 comprises 14 residues. CDR3 nucleotides: TGTGCCAGCAGCTTAAACAGGGAGGTGAAAGAGCAGTACTTC. Amino acids: CASSLNREVKEQYF. The entire variable domain, with the rest obtained from reference TRBV7-9 and TRBJ2-7, is as follows: DTGVSQNPRHKITKRGQNVTFRCDPISEHNRLYWYRQTLGQGPEFLTYFQNEAQLEKSRLLSDRFSAERPKGSFSTLEIQRTEQGDSAMYLCASSLNREVKEQYFGPGTRLTVT.

This clonotype came up many times. The V gene is TRBV20-1, the J gene TRBJ2-1, with D possibly being TRBD1 (6 bases). V shed 6 bases and J shed 4 bases, with 10 bases lying between them. In germline, CDR1 is DFQATT, CDR2 SNEGSKA (reference sequence). This CDR3 contains 12 residues. In nucleotides, the CDR3 is TGCAGTGCCCCAGGACAGTACAATGAGCAGTTCTTC. Translated: CSAPGQYNEQFF.

This chain connects TRBV29-1 to TRBJ2-7, with D perhaps assigned TRBD1 or TRBD2 (6 bases each). The CDR3 is 14 residues long. Per germline, CDR1 SQVTM and CDR2 ANQGSEA. Trimming shortened V by 5 bases and J by 0 bases, and 14 bases separated the two germline ends. The CDR3 reads CSVTGGYSSYEQYF. In DNA, the CDR3 is TGCAGCGTTACCGGGGGCTATAGCTCCTACGAGCAGTACTTC.

This sequence joins TRBV6-2 or TRBV6-3 and TRBJ2-2, with 10 bases lining up with TRBD2. The CDR3 has 14 residues. V was pared by 7 bases and J by 6 bases, with 5 bases of the junction left unmatched. Germline values: CDR1 MNHEY, CDR2 SVGEGT. The CDR3 reads CASKSGGAPGELFF. The CDR3 DNA reads as TGTGCCAGCAAAAGCGGGGGGGCACCCGGGGAGCTGTTTTTT.

This clonotype was picked up many times. The chain recombines TRBV20-1 with TRBJ2-3; D ambiguous. The CDR3 is 11 amino acids. CDR1 DFQATT and CDR2 SNEGSKA come from the germline V gene (reference sequence). The germline V and J ends were trimmed by 6 bases and 11 bases, with 15 bases remaining between them. The CDR3 nucleotides are TGCAGTGCAGCCCAGAGCCGAATGCAGTATTTT. Encoded protein: CSAAQSRMQYF.

The CDR3 protein is CSAPGQGAGGYTF. The CDR3 region has the DNA TGCAGTGCGCCCGGACAGGGGGCGGGTGGCTACACCTTC. The chain employs TRBV20-1 and TRBJ1-2; TRBD1 aligns across 11 bases. The CDR3 is made up of 13 amino acids. After removal of 6 bases from V and 7 bases from J, the junction contained 7 bases not matched to a gene. CDR1 and CDR2 (germline): DFQATT, SNEGSKA (reference sequence).

The rearrangement uses TRBV7-2 and TRBJ2-5; D possibly corresponds to TRBD2 (6 bases). V lost 2 bases to trimming and J lost 10 bases, with 17 bases between them. Germline V lookup: CDR1 SGHTA, CDR2 FQGNSA. The CDR3 spans 14 residues. The CDR3 is CASSLPGGVLGQYF. CDR3 in DNA: TGTGCCAGCAGCTTACCGGGCGGGGTGTTGGGCCAGTACTTC.

This clonotype was recorded many times. At one of its ends the junction is not consistent with the germline gene, which may arise from a read error. The V and J genes are TRBV2 and TRBJ2-7; possible D gene TRBD1, 6 bases. The CDR3 spans 13 residues. Germline V gives CDR1 SNHLY, CDR2 FYNNEI. This chain's CDR3 is CATSGAGVNEQYF. The CDR3, as DNA: TGTGCCACCAGTGGGGCAGGGGTCAACGAGCAGTACTTC. Complete variable domain (other parts from reference TRBV2 and TRBJ2-7): EPEVTQTPSHQVTQMGQEVILRCVPISNHLYFYWYRQILGQKVEFLVSFYNNEISEKSEIFDDQFSVERPDGSNFTLKIRSTKLEDSAMYFCATSGAGVNEQYFGPGTRLTVT.

The chain joins TRBV6-4 to TRBJ2-5, with D maybe TRBD2 (5 bases). Germline CDR1 and CDR2: MRHNA and SNTAGT. The CDR3 consists of 13 residues. V was clipped by 4 bases and J by 2 bases, with 8 bases between them. The CDR3 DNA follows: TGTGCCAGCAGTGCCACTAGACAAGAGACCCAGTACTTC. This gives the protein CASSATRQETQYF.

About this clonotype: This may arise from a read error, as a much more abundant clone is one base away. The chain recombines TRBV6-2 or TRBV6-3 with TRBJ2-1; TRBD1 might be the D (6 bases). V lost 7 bases and J 4 bases, leaving 17 bases between the germline ends. The germline gives CDR1 MNHEY, CDR2 SVGEGT. The CDR3 totals 15 residues. The CDR3, as DNA: TGTGCCAGCACCCCTAGAGCTACAGGGTACAATGAGCAGTTCTTC. Residues: CASTPRATGYNEQFF.

The rearrangement uses TRBV21-1 and TRBJ2-7. TRBV21-1 is a listed pseudogene. The CDR3 length is 14 residues. CDR3 region: CASSKVKAGYEQYF. The CDR3 DNA follows: TGTGCCAGCAGCAAAGTGAAGGCCGGCTACGAGCAGTACTTC.

The chain combines TRBV4-3 with TRBJ2-2; 7 bases map to TRBD1. V lost 2 bases, J lost 1 base, and 10 bases stayed unmatched. Germline V CDR1 and CDR2: LGHNA, YSLEER. The CDR3 sequence is 18 residues long. The CDR3 here is CASSQRRIGTENTGELFF. The CDR3 region has the DNA TGCGCCAGCAGCCAACGTCGCATCGGGACAGAGAACACCGGGGAGCTGTTTTTT.

This clonotype was seen many times. The chain has TRBV20-1 and TRBJ2-4; D remains ambiguous. The V and J ends lost 1 base and 0 bases respectively, with 10 bases between them. This CDR3 spans 15 amino acids. Looked up from germline, CDR1 is DFQATT and CDR2 is SNEGSKA (reference sequence). For the CDR3, the DNA is TGCAGTGCTAGAGTAGGGTCACTAGCCAAAAACATTCAGTACTTC. Translation gives CSARVGSLAKNIQYF.

This clonotype was seen ten or more times. The V gene is TRBV9, the J gene TRBJ2-5; D gene unclear. The CDR3 sequence is 14 residues long. CDR1 is SGDLS and CDR2 is YYNGEE in the germline V gene. Trimming left V 0 bases short and J 0 bases short, with 6 bases between. CDR3 in DNA: TGTGCCAGCAGCGTAGGAGCATACCAAGAGACCCAGTACTTC. Its translation: CASSVGAYQETQYF.

For this clonotype: This clone may be a read error of a much larger clone one base away. The chain links TRBV5-1 to TRBJ2-1; TRBD2 is a possible D gene (6 bases). The CDR3 is 15 amino acids. Germline values: CDR1 SGHRS, CDR2 YFSETQ. Trimming removed 3 bases at V and 4 bases at J, with 14 bases between. CDR3 DNA sequence: TGCGCCAGCAGCTGGGTTTTAGCGGAGTACAATGAGCAGTTCTTC. Translating it yields CASSWVLAEYNEQFF. Looking up the rest from reference TRBV5-1 and TRBJ2-1 gives the full variable domain: KAGVTQTPRYLIKTRGQQVTLSCSPISGHRSVSWYQQTPGQGLQFLFEYFSETQRNKGNFPGRFSGRQFSNSRSEMNVSTLELGDSALYLCASSWVLAEYNEQFFGPGTRLTVL.

The chain carries TRBV6-5 and TRBJ1-2; weak D call: TRBD1 (6 bases). V was clipped by 2 bases and J by 0 bases, with 16 bases between them. This CDR3 comprises 17 residues. Germline loops: CDR1 MNHEY, CDR2 SVGAGI. CDR3 protein: CASSYSRGHQANYGYTF. CDR3 sequence (DNA): TGTGCCAGCAGTTACAGCAGGGGACACCAAGCTAACTATGGCTACACCTTC.

This clonotype has more than one count but fewer than ten. The chain employs TRBV20-1 and TRBJ2-7; D gene uncertain. Germline V CDR1 and CDR2: DFQATT, SNEGSKA (reference sequence). Trimming stripped 1 base from V and 2 bases from J, with 12 bases between. CDR3 length: 14 amino acids. The chain's CDR3 is CSARASHPPYEQYF. CDR3 nucleotides: TGCAGTGCTAGAGCTAGTCATCCTCCCTACGAGCAGTACTTC.

This clonotype has more than one count but fewer than ten. The rearrangement uses TRBV3-1 and TRBJ1-2, with D possibly TRBD1 on 6 matching bases. The length of the CDR3 is 16 residues. V lost 0 bases to trimming and J lost 4 bases, with 15 bases between them. CDR1 is LGHDT, CDR2 YNNKEL, per germline (reference sequence). DNA for the CDR3: TGTGCCAGCAGCCAAGAGGGACCGACAGGATCCTATGGCTACACCTTC. Residues: CASSQEGPTGSYGYTF.

A remark on this clonotype: Being one base from a much bigger clone, this may be a read error. This rearrangement joins TRBV16 to TRBJ2-1; D is ambiguous. Gene TRBJ2-7 matches the end of the DNA better, so the J call may be wrong. From germline, CDR1 is KGHSY and CDR2 FQNENV. The CDR3 spans 13 residues. The CDR3 spells CASSQGSHNEQYF. The CDR3 nucleotides read TGTGCCAGCAGCCAAGGGTCCCACAATGAGCAGTACTTC.

The V and J genes are TRBV2 and TRBJ1-2; 12 bases agree with TRBD1. The germline CDR1 and CDR2 sequences are SNHLY and FYNNEI. The CDR3 is 16 residues long. V lost 4 bases and J lost 4; bases outside the gene matches: 7. CDR3 nucleotide sequence: TGTGCCAGCAGTGGGGGACAGGGGGCCATAGGCTATGGCTACACCTTC. This sequence encodes CASSGGQGAIGYGYTF. Full variable domain (outside the CDR3, taken from reference TRBV2 and TRBJ1-2): EPEVTQTPSHQVTQMGQEVILRCVPISNHLYFYWYRQILGQKVEFLVSFYNNEISEKSEIFDDQFSVERPDGSNFTLKIRSTKLEDSAMYFCASSGGQGAIGYGYTFGSGTRLTVV.

In regard to this clonotype: Being one base from a much bigger clone, this may be a read error. The chain joins TRBV7-3 to TRBJ2-5, with 11 nucleotides matching TRBD2. V gave up 4 bases and J gave up 11 bases; unmatched junction bases: 15. The V gene's germline CDR1 is SGHTA and CDR2 FQGTGA. The CDR3 contains 16 residues. Here the CDR3 DNA reads TGTGCCAGCAGCTCATTAGCGGGAGGGGGATACAATGAGCAGTACTTC. Residues: CASSSLAGGGYNEQYF.

The chain employs TRBV29-1 and TRBJ2-5, with D possibly being TRBD2 (6 bases). Germline V gene lookup returns CDR1 SQVTM and CDR2 ANQGSEA. The germline V and J ends were trimmed by 7 bases and 1 base, with 13 bases remaining between them. The CDR3 totals 13 residues. CDR3 DNA: TGCAGCGGTCACCGGGACTTCCAAGAGACCCAGTACTTC. Translated, it gives CSGHRDFQETQYF.

Ten or more counts support this clonotype. The rearrangement uses TRBV9 and TRBJ1-2; D might be TRBD1 (6 bases). The CDR3 contains 19 residues. Germline CDR1 reads SGDLS; CDR2 reads YYNGEE. V was pared by 0 bases and J by 2 bases, with 23 bases between. Here the CDR3 reads CASSVGPDRPLPLNYGYTF. DNA of the CDR3: TGTGCCAGCAGCGTAGGCCCTGACAGGCCCCTACCCCTCAACTATGGCTACACCTTC.

This clonotype was counted many times. The chain has TRBV5-4 and TRBJ2-1; D is unclear. The CDR3 runs to 13 residues. The V gene's germline CDR1 is SGHNT and CDR2 YYREEE (reference sequence). V was cut by 0 bases and J by 4 bases, with 5 bases left in between. Here the CDR3 DNA reads TGTGCCAGCAGCTTGGAACTGTACAATGAGCAGTTCTTC. Translation gives CASSLELYNEQFF.

For this clonotype: Its ends do not fully match the called genes, so a read error is possible. J is TRBJ2-3 and V is TRBV27; D might be TRBD1 or TRBD2, each matching 6 bases. This CDR3 is 16 amino acids long. Germline assignment: CDR1 MNHEY and CDR2 SMNVEV (reference sequence). The CDR3 loop is CASSPLELLGGNTRYF. The CDR3 DNA reads as TGTGCCAGCAGTCCGTTGGAGCTCCTAGGGGGGAATACGCGGTATTTT.